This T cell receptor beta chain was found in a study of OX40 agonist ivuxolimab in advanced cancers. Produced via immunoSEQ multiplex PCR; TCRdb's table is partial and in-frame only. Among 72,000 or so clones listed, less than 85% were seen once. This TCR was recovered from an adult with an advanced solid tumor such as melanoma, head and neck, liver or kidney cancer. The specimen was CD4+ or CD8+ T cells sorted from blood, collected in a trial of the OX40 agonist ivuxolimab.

Here the CDR3 reads CSATGDYGYTF. CDR3 nucleotide sequence: TGCAGTGCCACAGGGGACTATGGCTACACCTTC. The chain uses TRBV20-1 and TRBJ1-2; 7 nucleotides agree with TRBD1. Germline V gene sequence: CDR1 DFQATT, CDR2 SNEGSKA (reference sequence). V lost 6 bases, J lost 3 bases, and 1 base stayed unmatched. This CDR3 has 11 residues.